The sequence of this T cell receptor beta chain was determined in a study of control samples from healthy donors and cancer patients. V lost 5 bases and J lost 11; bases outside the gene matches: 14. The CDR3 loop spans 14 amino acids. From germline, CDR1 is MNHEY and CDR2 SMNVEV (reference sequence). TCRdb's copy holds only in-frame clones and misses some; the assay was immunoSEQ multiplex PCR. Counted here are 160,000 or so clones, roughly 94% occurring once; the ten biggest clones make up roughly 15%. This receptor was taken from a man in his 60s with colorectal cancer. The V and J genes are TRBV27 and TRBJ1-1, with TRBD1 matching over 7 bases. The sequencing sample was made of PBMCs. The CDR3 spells CASSATGSRRGAFF. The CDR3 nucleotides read TGTGCCAGCAGTGCGACAGGGAGTCGTAGGGGGGCTTTCTTT.